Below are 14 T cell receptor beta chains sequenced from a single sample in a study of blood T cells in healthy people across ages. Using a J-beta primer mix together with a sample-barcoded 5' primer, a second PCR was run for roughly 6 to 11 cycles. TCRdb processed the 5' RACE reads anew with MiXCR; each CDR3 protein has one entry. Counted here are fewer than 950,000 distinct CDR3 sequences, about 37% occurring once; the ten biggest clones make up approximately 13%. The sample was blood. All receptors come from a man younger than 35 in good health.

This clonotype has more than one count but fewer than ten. The CDR3 coding sequence is TGCAGTGCGCCTAACAGGGGCGAGGGCACTGAAGCTTTCTTT. Encoded protein: CSAPNRGEGTEAFF. This chain links TRBV20-1 with TRBJ1-1; 7 bases fit TRBD1. Trimming removed 6 bases from V and 4 bases from J; junction bases left unmatched: 11. This CDR3 comprises 14 residues. Germline CDR1 reads DFQATT; CDR2 reads SNEGSKA (reference sequence).

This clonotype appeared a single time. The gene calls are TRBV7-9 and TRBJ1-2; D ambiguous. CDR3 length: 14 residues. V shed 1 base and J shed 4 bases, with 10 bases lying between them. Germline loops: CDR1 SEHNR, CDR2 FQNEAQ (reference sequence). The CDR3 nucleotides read TGTGCCAGCAGCTTAGTCCTCGGGAGCTATGGCTACACCTTC. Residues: CASSLVLGSYGYTF.

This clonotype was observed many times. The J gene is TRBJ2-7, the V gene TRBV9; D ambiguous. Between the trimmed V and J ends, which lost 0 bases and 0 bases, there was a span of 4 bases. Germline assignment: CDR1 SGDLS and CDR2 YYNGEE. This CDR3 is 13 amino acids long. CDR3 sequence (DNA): TGTGCCAGCAGCGTAGGTAGCTCCTACGAGCAGTACTTC. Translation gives CASSVGSSYEQYF.

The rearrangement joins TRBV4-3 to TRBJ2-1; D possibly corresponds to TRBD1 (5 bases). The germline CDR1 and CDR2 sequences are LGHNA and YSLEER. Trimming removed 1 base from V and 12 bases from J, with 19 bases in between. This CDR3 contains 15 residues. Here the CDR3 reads CASSQGGASVRGQFF. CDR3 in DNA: TGCGCCAGCAGCCAAGGTGGGGCTTCGGTGCGTGGGCAGTTCTTC.

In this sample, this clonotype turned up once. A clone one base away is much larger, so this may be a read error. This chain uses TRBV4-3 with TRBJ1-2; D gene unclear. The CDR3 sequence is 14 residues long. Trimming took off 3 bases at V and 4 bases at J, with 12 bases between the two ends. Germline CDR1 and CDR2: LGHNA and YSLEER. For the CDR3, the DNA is TGCGCCAGCAGCCACGATTCTCTCAGCTATGGCTACACCTTC. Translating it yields CASSHDSLSYGYTF.

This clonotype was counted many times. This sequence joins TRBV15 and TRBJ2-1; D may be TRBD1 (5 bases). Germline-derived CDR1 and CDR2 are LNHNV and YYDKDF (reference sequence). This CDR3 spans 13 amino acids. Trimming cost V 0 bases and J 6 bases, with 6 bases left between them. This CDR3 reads CATSRDQGNEQFF. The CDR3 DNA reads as TGTGCCACCAGCAGAGATCAGGGCAATGAGCAGTTCTTC.

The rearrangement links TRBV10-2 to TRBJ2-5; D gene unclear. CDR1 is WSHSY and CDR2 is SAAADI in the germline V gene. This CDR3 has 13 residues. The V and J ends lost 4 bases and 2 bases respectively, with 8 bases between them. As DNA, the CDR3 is TGCGCCAGCAGTGTGGCTTGGCAAGAGACCCAGTACTTC. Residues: CASSVAWQETQYF.

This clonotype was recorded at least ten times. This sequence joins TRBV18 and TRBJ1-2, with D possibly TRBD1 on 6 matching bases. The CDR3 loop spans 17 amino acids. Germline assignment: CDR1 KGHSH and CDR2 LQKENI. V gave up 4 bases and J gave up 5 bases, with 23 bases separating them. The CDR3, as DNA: TGTGCCAGCTCACTGAACCTTCGACAGGATCTGGCGTATGGCTACACCTTC. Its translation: CASSLNLRQDLAYGYTF. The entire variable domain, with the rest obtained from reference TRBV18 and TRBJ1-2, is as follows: NAGVMQNPRHLVRRRGQEARLRCSPMKGHSHVYWYRQLPEEGLKFMVYLQKENIIDESGMPKERFSAEFPKEGPSILRIQQVVRGDSAAYFCASSLNLRQDLAYGYTFGSGTRLTVV.

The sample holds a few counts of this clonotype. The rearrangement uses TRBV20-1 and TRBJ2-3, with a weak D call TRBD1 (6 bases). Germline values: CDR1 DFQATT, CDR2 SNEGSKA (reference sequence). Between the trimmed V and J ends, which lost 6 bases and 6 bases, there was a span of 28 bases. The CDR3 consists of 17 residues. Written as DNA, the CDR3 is TGCAGTGCCCGAATTCCCCGGGACCCAGGGGTGGGTGATACGCAGTATTTT. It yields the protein CSARIPRDPGVGDTQYF.

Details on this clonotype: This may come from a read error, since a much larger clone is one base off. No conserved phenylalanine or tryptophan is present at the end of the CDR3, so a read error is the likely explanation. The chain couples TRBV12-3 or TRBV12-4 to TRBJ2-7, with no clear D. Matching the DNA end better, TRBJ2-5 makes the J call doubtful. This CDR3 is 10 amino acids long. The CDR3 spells CASGLETQYY. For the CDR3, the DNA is TGTGCCAGTGGCCTAGAGACCCAGTACTAC.

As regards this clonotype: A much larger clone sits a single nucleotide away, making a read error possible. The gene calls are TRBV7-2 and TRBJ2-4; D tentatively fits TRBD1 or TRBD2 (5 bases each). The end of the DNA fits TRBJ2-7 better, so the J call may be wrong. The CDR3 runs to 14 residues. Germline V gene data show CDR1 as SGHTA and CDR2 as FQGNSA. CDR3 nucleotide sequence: TGTGCCAGCAGTCCCTCGGGGCCTTCCTACGAGCAGTACTTC. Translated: CASSPSGPSYEQYF.

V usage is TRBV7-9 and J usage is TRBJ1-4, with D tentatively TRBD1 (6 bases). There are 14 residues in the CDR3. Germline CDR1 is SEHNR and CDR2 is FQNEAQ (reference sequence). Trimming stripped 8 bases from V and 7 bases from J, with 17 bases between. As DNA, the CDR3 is TGTGCCAGCGGTAAACAGGGAAAGGGTGAAAAACTGTTTTTT. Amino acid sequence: CASGKQGKGEKLFF.

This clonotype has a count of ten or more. CDR3 sequence reads: CASSLGGEGEKLFF. CDR3 DNA sequence: TGTGCCAGCAGCTTGGGCGGGGAGGGTGAAAAACTGTTTTTT. The genes are TRBV7-2 and TRBJ1-4; D gene uncertain. The CDR3 loop spans 14 amino acids. Trimming stripped 3 bases from V and 7 bases from J, with 12 bases between. Germline CDR1 is SGHTA and CDR2 is FQGNSA. Using reference TRBV7-2 and TRBJ1-4 for the parts outside the CDR3, the full variable domain is GAGVSQSPSNKVTEKGKDVELRCDPISGHTALYWYRQSLGQGLEFLIYFQGNSAPDKSGLPSDRFSAERTGGSVSTLTIQRTQQEDSAVYLCASSLGGEGEKLFFGSGTQLSVL.

The CDR3 region has the DNA TGCAGCGTTGAAGAAATGAAAGGGAGTCAGGGATTTGGCTACACCTTC. It codes for CSVEEMKGSQGFGYTF. This rearrangement joins TRBV29-1 to TRBJ1-2; D possibly corresponds to TRBD1 (5 bases). Deletions cut 0 bases from V and 7 bases from J, with 21 bases between. Germline values: CDR1 SQVTM, CDR2 ANQGSEA. The CDR3 is 16 amino acids.